The T cell receptor (beta chain) described here comes from a study of shared clonotypes between healthy human individuals (dated by TCRdb to about 2020). About the investigation overall: The cohort included three men and a couple of women between 18 and 49 years of age. Per donor, leukapheresis produced somewhere between about 0.85 and 8.9 billion PBMCs. Libraries were prepared and TCR repertoires were sequenced by different laboratories using diverse techniques, in order to increase sequencing depth and limit assay-specific biases. Per donor, three plates each were used for CD4 naive and CD4 memory, two for CD8 naive, and one for CD8 memory. To estimate repertoire size and how much clonotype sharing occurs between individuals, the study deeply sequenced the blood TCR repertoires of 5 or 6 healthy adults.

Using the deep immunoSEQ assay, TCR CDR3 regions were amplified from genomic DNA by multiplex PCR. Genomic DNA extracted from each cell subset was distributed evenly over all wells of several immunoSEQ 96-well plates, and each plate served as one replicate. For sorted subsets, each replicate PCR was loaded with 200 to 250 ng genomic DNA, equivalent to 30,000 to 35,000 T cell genomes. Purified libraries were quantified with a Qubit 3.0 fluorometer, sized on a Bioanalyzer 2100, and re-quantified with the KAPA Library Quantification kit. Every immunoSEQ 96-well plate was sequenced on a dedicated single-read 150-cycle Illumina NextSeq 550 flow cell. The source study handled its data this way. Because the immunoSEQ output included only junctional sequences and no quality scores, the filtering could not be the same as the filtering used for full-length reads. Sequences were annotated with PyIR, a Python wrapper for IgBLAST v1.9, using IMGT germline references to assign V/J genes and CDR3. Any read was removed if the V/J assignment was weak (E-value above 1e-6), the CDR3 was missing, or the read contained stop codons, out-of-frame junctions, or ambiguous translated residues. V3J clonotypes were defined by identical inferred V gene, J gene, and CDR3 amino acid sequence. Percentage overlap between repertoires was computed as shared unique clonotypes divided by the size of the smaller repertoire. Repertoire richness was assessed with RTK rarefaction, the Chao1 estimator, and Recon v2.1 estimates of unobserved clonotypes. Generation probabilities were computed with OLGA for all TCRbeta clonotypes obtained by the gDNA method from a handful of donors. TCRdb retrieved this table from immuneACCESS and kept in-frame rearrangements only. Not all clones are present; in checked studies, unresolved V genes account for under half, and no reason is known for the remainder. Clone size and the V and J calls come from that table; the DNA yielded D and trimming. Present in this sample are some 240,000 clones, 60% to 80% of which were seen just once. Of the sample, around 10% falls within the top ten clones.

From the cysteine through the phenylalanine, the CDR3 covers 14 amino acids. Kept here is only the CDR3 DNA, which spans 42 bases and is read in frame from base 1. Ends trimmed: V by 5 bases, J by 6 bases; bases unmatched to a gene: 10. CDR1 and CDR2 are read off the germline V gene as SGHTA and FQGNSA. The paper's findings and limits, for the study overall: Because the study included a small number of donors, the genetic and exposure-history diversity represented was limited. Approximately 5% of naive CD4, roughly 3.6% of naive CD8, about 2.5% of memory CD4, and 0.4% of memory CD8 clonotypes were shared across several donors. Larger estimated clonotype richness was generally found for naive subsets than for memory subsets. Pairwise subsampling led to the expectation that sequencing depth would affect the degree of clonotype sharing among donors. Even with the large sequencing depth, rarefaction of the sorted-subset datasets indicated that sequencing was incomplete. Higher generation probabilities were observed for clonotypes shared by all four sorted-subset donors than for non-shared clonotypes. Only blood was sampled, and tissue TCR repertoires likely differ from those in blood.

For this clone: Its specific antigen is unknown. Base quality data are lacking; no much larger clone is found one base away.

Donors were healthy HIV-negative adults with no recently reported acute infections or vaccinations. Every donor was a Caucasian adult living in Nashville, Tennessee, USA. CD4+ T cells were enriched by magnetic negative selection, after which naive cells were positively selected on CD45RA and the negative fraction was taken as the memory subset. Blood was obtained by leukapheresis, after which PBMCs were separated by Ficoll-Histopaque density gradient centrifugation and cryopreserved in liquid nitrogen vapor phase. Purity and quantity of every magnetically sorted T cell population were checked by analytical flow cytometry. Each sorted fraction had its genomic DNA isolated and then quantified by UV absorbance on a Nanodrop 2000c.

Specimen: memory CD4+ T cells sorted from blood. The cell subset or site label corresponds to: CD45RA-negative fraction. The sequence was collected from a man aged 25-40 years in good health. The rearranged segments are TRBV7-2 and TRBJ2-7, with 7 bases aligning to TRBD2. The CDR3: CASSNGLVLGEQYF. The nucleotides read TGTGCCAGCAGCAACGGACTAGTTCTAGGCGAGCAGTACTTC.